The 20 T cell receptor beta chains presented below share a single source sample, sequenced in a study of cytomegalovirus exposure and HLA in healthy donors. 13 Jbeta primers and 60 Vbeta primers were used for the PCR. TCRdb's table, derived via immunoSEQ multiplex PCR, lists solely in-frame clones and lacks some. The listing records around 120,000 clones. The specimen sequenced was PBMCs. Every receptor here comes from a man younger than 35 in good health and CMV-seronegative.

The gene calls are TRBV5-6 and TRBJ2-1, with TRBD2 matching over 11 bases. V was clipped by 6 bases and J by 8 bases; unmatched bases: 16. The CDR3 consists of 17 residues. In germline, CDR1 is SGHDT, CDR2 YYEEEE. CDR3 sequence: CASTLMGSGGARDEQFF. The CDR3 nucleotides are TGTGCCAGCACCTTAATGGGTAGCGGGGGGGCTAGGGATGAGCAGTTCTTC.

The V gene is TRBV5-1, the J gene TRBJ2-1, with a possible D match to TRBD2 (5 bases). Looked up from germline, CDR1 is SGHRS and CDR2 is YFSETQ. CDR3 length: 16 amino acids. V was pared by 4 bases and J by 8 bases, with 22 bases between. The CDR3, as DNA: TGCGCCAGCAGCCCTGGGGTCCAACAGCGGCCAGATGAGCAGTTCTTC. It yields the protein CASSPGVQQRPDEQFF. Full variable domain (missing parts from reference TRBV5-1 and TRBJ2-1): KAGVTQTPRYLIKTRGQQVTLSCSPISGHRSVSWYQQTPGQGLQFLFEYFSETQRNKGNFPGRFSGRQFSNSRSEMNVSTLELGDSALYLCASSPGVQQRPDEQFFGPGTRLTVL.

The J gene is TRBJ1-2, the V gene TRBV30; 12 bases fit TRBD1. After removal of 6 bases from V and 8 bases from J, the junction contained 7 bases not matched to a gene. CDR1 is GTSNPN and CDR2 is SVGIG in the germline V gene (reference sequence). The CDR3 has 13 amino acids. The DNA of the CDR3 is TGTGCCTGCGAGGGACAGGGGGCGCAGGGCTACACCTTC. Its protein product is CACEGQGAQGYTF.

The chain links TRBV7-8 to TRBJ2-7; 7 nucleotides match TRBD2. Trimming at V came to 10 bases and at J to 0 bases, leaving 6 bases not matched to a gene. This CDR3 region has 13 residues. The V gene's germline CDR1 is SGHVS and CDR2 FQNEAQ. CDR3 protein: CATWGGSSYEQYF. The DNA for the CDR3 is TGTGCCACCTGGGGAGGGAGCTCCTACGAGCAGTACTTC. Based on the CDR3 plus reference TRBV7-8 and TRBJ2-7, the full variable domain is GAGVSQSPRYKVAKRGQDVALRCDPISGHVSLFWYQQALGQGPEFLTYFQNEAQLDKSGLPSDRFFAERPEGSVSTLKIQRTQQEDSAVYLCATWGGSSYEQYFGPGTRLTVT.

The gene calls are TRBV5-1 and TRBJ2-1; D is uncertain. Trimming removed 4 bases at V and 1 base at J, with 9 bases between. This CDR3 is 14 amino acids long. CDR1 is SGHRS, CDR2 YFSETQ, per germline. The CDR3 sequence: CASSLDGSYNEQFF. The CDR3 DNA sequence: TGCGCCAGCAGCCTCGACGGGTCCTACAATGAGCAGTTCTTC.

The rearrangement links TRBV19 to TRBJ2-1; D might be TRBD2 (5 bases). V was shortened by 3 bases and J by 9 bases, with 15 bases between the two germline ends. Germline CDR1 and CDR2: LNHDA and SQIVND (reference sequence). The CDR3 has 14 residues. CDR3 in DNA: TGTGCCAGTAGTATTGATAAGGTACGGGGTGAGCAGTTCTTC. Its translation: CASSIDKVRGEQFF.

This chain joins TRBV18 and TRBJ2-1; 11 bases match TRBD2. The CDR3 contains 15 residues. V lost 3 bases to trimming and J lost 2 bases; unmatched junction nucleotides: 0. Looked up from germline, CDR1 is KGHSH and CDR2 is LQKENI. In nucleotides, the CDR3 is TGTGCCAGCTCACCGACTAGCGGGACCTACAATGAGCAGTTCTTC. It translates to CASSPTSGTYNEQFF.

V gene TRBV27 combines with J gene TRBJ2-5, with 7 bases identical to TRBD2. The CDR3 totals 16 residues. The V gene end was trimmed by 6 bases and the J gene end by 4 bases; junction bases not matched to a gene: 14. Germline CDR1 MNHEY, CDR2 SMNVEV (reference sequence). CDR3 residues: CASSPGRFAAGETQYF. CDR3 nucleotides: TGTGCCAGCAGCCCCGGGAGGTTCGCAGCTGGAGAGACCCAGTACTTC.

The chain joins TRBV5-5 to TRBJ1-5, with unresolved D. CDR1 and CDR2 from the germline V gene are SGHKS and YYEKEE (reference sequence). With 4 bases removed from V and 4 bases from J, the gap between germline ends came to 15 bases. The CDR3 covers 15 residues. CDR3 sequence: CASSSTEVDNQPQHF. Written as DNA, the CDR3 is TGTGCCAGCAGCAGCACAGAAGTAGATAATCAGCCCCAGCATTTT.

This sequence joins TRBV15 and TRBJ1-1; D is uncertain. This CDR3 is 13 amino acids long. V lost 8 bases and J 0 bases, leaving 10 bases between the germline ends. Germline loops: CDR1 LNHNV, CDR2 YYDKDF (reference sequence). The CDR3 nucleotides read TGTGCCACCTCTAGGCAGATGAACACTGAAGCTTTCTTT. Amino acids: CATSRQMNTEAFF.

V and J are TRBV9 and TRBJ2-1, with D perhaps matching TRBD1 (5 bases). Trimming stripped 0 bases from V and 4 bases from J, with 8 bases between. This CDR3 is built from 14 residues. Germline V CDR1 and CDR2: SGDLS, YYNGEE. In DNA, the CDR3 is TGTGCCAGCAGCGTAGGGACACTTTACAATGAGCAGTTCTTC. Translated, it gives CASSVGTLYNEQFF.

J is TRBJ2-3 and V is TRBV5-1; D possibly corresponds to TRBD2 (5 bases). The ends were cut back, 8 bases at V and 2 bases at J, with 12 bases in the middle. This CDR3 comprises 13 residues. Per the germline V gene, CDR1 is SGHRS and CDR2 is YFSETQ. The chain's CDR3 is CASLEENTDTQYF. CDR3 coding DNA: TGCGCCAGTCTGGAGGAAAACACAGATACGCAGTATTTT. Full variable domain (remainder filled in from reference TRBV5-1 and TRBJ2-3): KAGVTQTPRYLIKTRGQQVTLSCSPISGHRSVSWYQQTPGQGLQFLFEYFSETQRNKGNFPGRFSGRQFSNSRSEMNVSTLELGDSALYLCASLEENTDTQYFGPGTRLTVL.

The CDR3 nucleotides are TGTGCCAGCAGCTTGGGGCCGGGACTAGCCTACGAGCAGTACTTC. This codes for CASSLGPGLAYEQYF. This sequence joins TRBV5-6 and TRBJ2-7; 8 positions agree with TRBD2. The CDR3 spans 15 residues. Germline CDR1 and CDR2: SGHDT and YYEEEE. The trim removed 0 bases at V and 2 bases at J, leaving 4 bases unmatched.

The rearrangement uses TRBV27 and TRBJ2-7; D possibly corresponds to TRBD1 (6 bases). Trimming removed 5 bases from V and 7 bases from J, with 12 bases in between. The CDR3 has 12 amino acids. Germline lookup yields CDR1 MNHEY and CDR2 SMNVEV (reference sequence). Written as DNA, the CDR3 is TGTGCCAGCAGTAGACCGGACAGAGAGCAGTACTTC. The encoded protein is CASSRPDREQYF.

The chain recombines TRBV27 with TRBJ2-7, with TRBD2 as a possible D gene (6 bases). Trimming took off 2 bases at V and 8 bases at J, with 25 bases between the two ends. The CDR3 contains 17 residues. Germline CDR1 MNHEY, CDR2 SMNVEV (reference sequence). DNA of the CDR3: TGTGCCAGCAGTTTAGTTTTAGGAGGGGCAGGGTCAGAAAAGCAGTACTTC. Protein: CASSLVLGGAGSEKQYF.

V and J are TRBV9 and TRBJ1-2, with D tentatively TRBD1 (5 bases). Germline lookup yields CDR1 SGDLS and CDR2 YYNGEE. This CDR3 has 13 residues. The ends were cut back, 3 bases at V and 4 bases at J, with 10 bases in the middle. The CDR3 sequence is CASSEGTTYGYTF. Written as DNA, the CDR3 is TGTGCCAGCAGCGAGGGGACTACCTATGGCTACACCTTC.

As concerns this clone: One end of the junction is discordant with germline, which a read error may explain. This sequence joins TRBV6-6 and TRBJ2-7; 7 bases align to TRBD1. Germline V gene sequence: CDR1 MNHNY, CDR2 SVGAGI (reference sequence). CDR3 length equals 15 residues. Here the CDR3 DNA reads TGTGCCAGCAGTTACCCCGCAAGGACAGGAGCGACGTTCACCTTC. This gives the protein CASSYPARTGATFTF.

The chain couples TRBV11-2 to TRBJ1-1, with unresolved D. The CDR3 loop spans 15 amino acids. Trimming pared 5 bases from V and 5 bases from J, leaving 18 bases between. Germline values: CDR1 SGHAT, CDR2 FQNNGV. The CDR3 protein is CASSTLSGRGTEAFF. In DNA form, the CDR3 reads TGTGCCAGCAGCACCCTGAGTGGCAGAGGGACTGAAGCTTTCTTT. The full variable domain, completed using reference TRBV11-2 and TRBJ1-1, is EAGVAQSPRYKIIEKRQSVAFWCNPISGHATLYWYQQILGQGPKLLIQFQNNGVVDDSQLPKDRFSAERLKGVDSTLKIQPAKLEDSAVYLCASSTLSGRGTEAFFGQGTRLTVV.

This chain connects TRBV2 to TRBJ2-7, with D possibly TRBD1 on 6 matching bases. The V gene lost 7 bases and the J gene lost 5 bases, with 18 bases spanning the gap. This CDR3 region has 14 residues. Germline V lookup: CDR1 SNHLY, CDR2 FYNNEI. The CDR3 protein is CASTPQGFADEQYF. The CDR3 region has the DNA TGTGCCAGCACCCCTCAGGGGTTCGCGGACGAGCAGTACTTC.

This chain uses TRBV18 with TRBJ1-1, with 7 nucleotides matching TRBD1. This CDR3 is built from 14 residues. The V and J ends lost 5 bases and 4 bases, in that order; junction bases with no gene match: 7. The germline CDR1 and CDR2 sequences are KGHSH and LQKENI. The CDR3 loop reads CASSATGRSTEAFF. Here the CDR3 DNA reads TGTGCCAGCTCAGCGACAGGGCGGAGCACTGAAGCTTTCTTT.